These 8 T cell receptor beta chains came from one sample sequenced in a study of post-analysis software for immune sequencing data. Whole-study results and caveats: Patients showed TRBV5-6, TRBV5-1 and TRBV20-1 among 4 or 5 TRBV segments more frequent than in controls.

These receptors have no identified antigens. The TCR beta cDNA libraries contained unique molecular identifiers. TCRdb independently ran MiXCR on the PCR reads; one entry per CDR3 protein. The sample lists about 820,000 distinct CDR3 sequences, 53% seen once, with under 6% in the top ten. The sample comprised blood. Every receptor here comes from a girl aged 5 to 17 with multiple sclerosis.

V and J are TRBV12-3 or TRBV12-4 and TRBJ2-5; 9 nucleotides align to TRBD2. The length of the CDR3 is 16 residues. Losses at the gene ends were 3 bases for V and 1 base for J; bases not matched to a gene: 6. CDR3 in DNA: TGTGCCAGCAGTTTCGGGCTAGCGGGGATCCAAGAGACCCAGTACTTC. Encoded protein: CASSFGLAGIQETQYF.

CDR3 in DNA: TGTGCCAGCAGTGATGTTAGGGGCCTGGGCAATCAGCCCCAGCATTTT. Its translation: CASSDVRGLGNQPQHF. This chain connects TRBV2 to TRBJ1-5; D is possibly TRBD1 (5 bases). Trimming shortened V by 3 bases and J by 2 bases, and 14 bases separated the two germline ends. The CDR3 is made up of 16 amino acids. CDR1 and CDR2 from the germline V gene are SNHLY and FYNNEI.

The chain links TRBV9 to TRBJ2-7; 9 bases match TRBD2. CDR1 and CDR2 from the germline V gene are SGDLS and YYNGEE. CDR3 length equals 15 residues. The V gene end was trimmed by 4 bases and the J gene end by 5 bases; junction bases not matched to a gene: 10. DNA of the CDR3: TGTGCCAGCAGCCCGGGGATTAGCGGGAGCCACGAGCAGTACTTC. This gives the protein CASSPGISGSHEQYF.

The V and J genes are TRBV10-3 and TRBJ2-7; no reliable D call. Germline lookup yields CDR1 ENHRY and CDR2 SYGVKD. This CDR3 comprises 16 residues. V dropped 2 bases and J dropped 2 bases, with 16 bases sitting between them. For the CDR3, the DNA is TGTGCCATCAGTGAGACTCTGATCCGCCGACCCTACGAGCAGTACTTC. It encodes CAISETLIRRPYEQYF.

This clonotype showed up just a few times. Its ends do not fully match the called genes, so a read error is possible. CDR3 nucleotide sequence: TGCAGCGTAGAAGTCGACAGAGAGTTCTTCTACGAGCAGTACTTC. It is translated as CSVEVDREFFYEQYF. J is TRBJ2-7 and V is TRBV29-1, with D possibly being TRBD1 (5 bases). CDR1 and CDR2 (germline): SQVTM, ANQGSEA. This CDR3 spans 15 amino acids.

This clonotype was counted a few times. This chain uses TRBV29-1 with TRBJ1-2; 7 nucleotides align to TRBD1. With V trimmed by 1 base and J by 1 base, 6 bases remained unmatched. Germline values: CDR1 SQVTM, CDR2 ANQGSEA. The CDR3 consists of 15 residues. CDR3 coding DNA: TGCAGCGTTGAAGTCTCCGGGACAGTTAACTATGGCTACACCTTC. It codes for CSVEVSGTVNYGYTF.

V is TRBV6-5 and J is TRBJ2-7, with 8 positions matching TRBD1. CDR1 is MNHEY, CDR2 SVGAGI, per germline. V was clipped by 6 bases and J by 3 bases; unmatched bases: 13. The CDR3 is 16 amino acids. The DNA of the CDR3 is TGTGCCAGCAGCTACCAATTAGGGACAGGAATCTACGAGCAGTACTTC. Its protein product is CASSYQLGTGIYEQYF.

This clonotype turned up a few times. The gene calls are TRBV7-9 and TRBJ2-5; D possibly corresponds to TRBD1 (6 bases). With 0 bases removed from V and 4 bases from J, the gap between germline ends came to 12 bases. This CDR3 comprises 15 residues. Germline-derived CDR1 and CDR2 are SEHNR and FQNEAQ (reference sequence). The CDR3 nucleotides are TGTGCCAGCAGCTTAGCGACAGGCCGGGCAGAGACCCAGTACTTC. Translation gives CASSLATGRAETQYF.